This T cell receptor beta chain was captured in a study of blood T cell repertoires in COVID-19. Across the whole study: T cells, B-cell-depleted T cells, or PBMCs supplied cDNA or gDNA.

V trimming: 5 bases; J trimming: 4 bases; junction bases outside the gene matches: 8. CDR3 length: 15 residues. Germline V gene data show CDR1 as SGHTA and CDR2 as FQGNSA. Sequencing was performed with immunoSEQ multiplex PCR; in TCRdb, only in-frame clones are kept and a portion is missing. The data contain 200,000 to 250,000 clones, 86% of them singletons. Participants were aged about 18 to 89 years from approximately 25 US areas. Each participant's cohort was designated according to participant-reported clinical history. The chain employs TRBV7-2 and TRBJ2-1; 7 positions agree with TRBD2. Sequenced material: PBMCs or T cells enriched from blood (not recorded which). The receptor was derived from a woman between 50 and 59 years old who had recovered from COVID-19. The CDR3 here is CASSLGEGSYNEQFF. In DNA form, the CDR3 reads TGTGCCAGCAGCCTGGGGGAGGGTTCGTACAATGAGCAGTTCTTC.